These 32 T cell receptor beta chains were sequenced from one sample in a study of CD8+CD57+ T cells in acquired aplastic anemia. Patients selected for sequencing had displayed CD8+CD57+ cell expansion by flow cytometry. Profiling that covered TCR beta VDJ and CDR3 relied on genomic DNA as its template. TCRdb independently ran MiXCR on the reads; one entry per CDR3 protein. The repertoire includes some 120,000 distinct CDR3 sequences, approximately 41% of them detected once, and approximately 2.6% sits in the top ten. What was sequenced was sorted CD4+, CD8+, or CD8+CD57+ T cells (not recorded which) from PBMCs. These receptors originate from a human donor with aplastic anemia.

This clonotype was found once. V gene TRBV11-2 combines with J gene TRBJ2-7; TRBD1 is a possible D gene (5 bases). The V end was cut by 8 bases, the J end by 2 bases, with 22 bases between. The CDR3 consists of 16 residues. CDR1 and CDR2 from the germline V gene are SGHAT and FQNNGV. CDR3 region: CASALGHAKKAYEQYV. The CDR3 DNA sequence: TGTGCCAGCGCCCTCGGACACGCAAAAAAAGCCTACGAGCAGTACGTC.

This clonotype was counted between two and nine times. The rearrangement links TRBV25-1 to TRBJ2-7; 7 bases line up with TRBD1. Germline trimming cut 4 bases from V and 3 bases from J; bases unmatched to any gene: 9. This CDR3 has 15 amino acids. The germline gives CDR1 MGHDK, CDR2 SYGVNS. This chain's CDR3 is CASSATGQPVYEQYF. Here the CDR3 DNA reads TGTGCCAGCAGTGCAACGGGACAGCCAGTCTACGAGCAGTACTTC.

This clonotype was detected ten times or more. This rearrangement joins TRBV15 to TRBJ1-5; D is possibly TRBD1 (5 bases). CDR3 length: 18 residues. V was pared by 3 bases and J by 3 bases, with 21 bases between. Looked up from germline, CDR1 is LNHNV and CDR2 is YYDKDF (reference sequence). The CDR3: CATSSDYRDHILNQPQHF. The CDR3 nucleotides are TGTGCCACCAGCAGTGATTACCGGGACCACATACTCAATCAGCCCCAGCATTTT. Together with reference TRBV15 and TRBJ1-5, the CDR3 gives the full variable domain: DAMVIQNPRYQVTQFGKPVTLSCSQTLNHNVMYWYQQKSSQAPKLLFHYYDKDFNNEADTPDNFQSRRPNTSFCFLDIRSPGLGDTAMYLCATSSDYRDHILNQPQHFGDGTRLSIL.

In this sample, this clonotype turned up many times. The gene calls are TRBV2 and TRBJ2-5, with D maybe TRBD2 (7 bases). The germline V gene has CDR1 SNHLY and CDR2 FYNNEI. This CDR3 has 14 amino acids. Trimming left V 4 bases short and J 5 bases short, with 14 bases between. CDR3 DNA sequence: TGTGCCAGCAGTGGTGTAAGGGGGGGCGAGACCCAGTACTTC. It encodes CASSGVRGGETQYF.

CDR3 coding DNA: TGCAGTGCTACAGGGGAGTATGGCTACACCTTC. This gives the protein CSATGEYGYTF. This chain joins TRBV20-1 and TRBJ1-2; maybe TRBD1 (6 bases). Per the germline V gene, CDR1 is DFQATT and CDR2 is SNEGSKA (reference sequence). Trimming cost V 4 bases and J 5 bases, with 8 bases left between them. The CDR3 is 11 residues long.

The chain is built from TRBV19 and TRBJ2-5; D may correspond to TRBD1 or TRBD2 (5 bases each). Between the trimmed V and J ends, which lost 5 bases and 2 bases, there was a span of 9 bases. Germline assignment: CDR1 LNHDA and CDR2 SQIVND (reference sequence). There are 13 residues in the CDR3. The chain's CDR3 is CASSRGQQETQYF. The CDR3 coding sequence is TGTGCCAGTAGTCGGGGCCAACAAGAGACCCAGTACTTC.

Only a few counts were recorded for this clonotype. This may be a read error, as it is one base from a much larger clone. The chain combines TRBV7-2 with TRBJ1-1; D is undetermined. The V end lost 3 bases, the J end lost 6 bases, and 11 bases lay between the germline ends. There are 13 residues in the CDR3. CDR1 is SGHTA, CDR2 FQGNSA, per germline. As DNA, the CDR3 is TGTGCCAGCAGCTTGCGGATAAACGCTGAAGCTTTCTTT. Encoded protein: CASSLRINAEAFF.

This rearrangement joins TRBV12-3 or TRBV12-4 to TRBJ2-2, with a possible D match to TRBD1 (6 bases). The CDR3 covers 16 residues. Between the trimmed V and J ends, which lost 6 bases and 1 base, there was a span of 15 bases. The CDR3 nucleotides read TGTGCCAGCAGCCGAACCACAGGGTTGAACACCGGGGAGCTGTTTTTT. Amino acids: CASSRTTGLNTGELFF.

The table lists this clonotype with a count of one. The chain combines TRBV2 with TRBJ2-1, with D possibly being TRBD2 (7 bases). Germline V gene sequence: CDR1 SNHLY, CDR2 FYNNEI. V was cut by 5 bases and J by 9 bases, with 20 bases left in between. CDR3 length: 15 amino acids. In nucleotides, the CDR3 is TGTGCCAGCAGTACTCTAGTTACGGGGGGCCGTGAGCAGTTCTTC. It is translated as CASSTLVTGGREQFF.

The chain is built from TRBV7-9 and TRBJ2-7, with 12 positions matching TRBD1. This CDR3 is 16 amino acids long. Germline trimming cut 1 base from V and 7 bases from J; bases unmatched to any gene: 8. Germline values: CDR1 SEHNR, CDR2 FQNEAQ (reference sequence). In DNA form, the CDR3 reads TGTGCCAGCAGCTTAGATGGGGGACAGGGGGCAGGAGAGCAGTACTTC. Its protein product is CASSLDGGQGAGEQYF.

Comments on this clonotype: A read error is possible here, since a much larger clone lies one base away. This chain connects TRBV7-6 to TRBJ2-6, with D perhaps matching TRBD1 (6 bases). The CDR3 length is 17 residues. Germline V CDR1 and CDR2: SGHVS, FNYEAQ. The CDR3 here is CASSSGQTNSGADVLTF. CDR3 in DNA: TGTGCCAGCAGCTCAGGACAGACGAACTCTGGGGCCGACGTCCTGACTTTC.

At least ten counts were recorded for this clonotype. CDR3 nucleotides: TGTGCCAGCACCAAGCGGGCCGACTATGGCTACACCTTC. Protein product: CASTKRADYGYTF. V and J are TRBV6-1 and TRBJ1-2; D gene unclear. The CDR3 runs 13 residues. V lost 7 bases and J lost 3, with 12 bases in between. Germline CDR1 reads MNHNS; CDR2 reads SASEGT.

This clonotype was observed once. This chain uses TRBV4-2 with TRBJ2-7; D gene unclear. Germline V gene lookup returns CDR1 LGHNA and CDR2 YNFKEQ. The V gene lost 1 base and the J gene lost 0 bases, with 7 bases spanning the gap. The CDR3 totals 14 residues. In nucleotides, the CDR3 is TGTGCCAGCAGCCAAGTTTCAGCCTCCTACGAGCAGTACTTC. This sequence encodes CASSQVSASYEQYF.

J is TRBJ1-6 and V is TRBV11-2; D ambiguous. CDR1 and CDR2 from the germline V gene are SGHAT and FQNNGV. The CDR3 is 16 amino acids. V was shortened by 7 bases and J by 10 bases, with 23 bases between the two germline ends. CDR3 DNA sequence: TGTGCCAGCACCAGCCGGGTCCCCTTAAGAGGGTCACCCCTCCACTTT. It is translated as CASTSRVPLRGSPLHF.

For this clonotype: A single base separates this from a much larger clone, so it may be a read error. V and J are TRBV20-1 and TRBJ2-7, with D perhaps matching TRBD1 (6 bases). Between the trimmed V and J ends, which lost 6 bases and 9 bases, there was a span of 30 bases. The CDR3 extends over 16 amino acids. Germline V lookup: CDR1 DFQATT, CDR2 SNEGSKA (reference sequence). The CDR3 region is CSAEVGLGQFTGGQYF. Written as DNA, the CDR3 is TGCAGTGCGGAAGTCGGATTAGGACAGTTTACTGGCGGGCAGTACTTC.

This clonotype occurred many times. The chain links TRBV19 to TRBJ2-5; D might be TRBD1 or TRBD2, each matching 5 bases. The V end lost 5 bases, the J end lost 1 base, and 8 bases lay between the germline ends. Germline values: CDR1 LNHDA, CDR2 SQIVND (reference sequence). The CDR3 extends over 13 amino acids. Here the CDR3 reads CASSSGRQETQYF. The CDR3 DNA reads as TGTGCCAGTAGTTCGGGACGCCAAGAGACCCAGTACTTC.

The chain employs TRBV7-9 and TRBJ1-2, with no clear D. The germline V gene encodes CDR1 SEHNR and CDR2 FQNEAQ (reference sequence). V was trimmed by 5 bases and J by 2 bases, leaving 6 bases between them. The CDR3 covers 12 residues. As DNA, the CDR3 is TGTGCCAGCAGCCCACCAAACTATGGCTACACCTTC. It codes for CASSPPNYGYTF.

In its sample, this clonotype was seen many times. The rearrangement joins TRBV6-1 to TRBJ1-2; TRBD1 might be the D (5 bases). CDR3 size: 13 residues. Germline lookup yields CDR1 MNHNS and CDR2 SASEGT. Deletions cut 7 bases from V and 8 bases from J, with 17 bases between. DNA of the CDR3: TGTGCCAGCAACAGCCGGGGGGGAGGAGGCTACACCTTC. It specifies CASNSRGGGGYTF.

The chain has TRBV10-3 and TRBJ1-6; TRBD1 matches at 9 bases. V was clipped by 7 bases and J by 11 bases; unmatched bases: 6. CDR3 length: 13 residues. CDR1 is ENHRY, CDR2 SYGVKD, per germline. The CDR3 loop is CAITGTGYPPLHF. DNA for the CDR3: TGTGCCATCACTGGGACAGGGTATCCACCCCTCCACTTT.

As regards this clonotype: At one boundary the junction diverges from the germline segment, which might be a read error. The chain couples TRBV10-2 to TRBJ1-1; D is undetermined. Germline values: CDR1 WSHSY, CDR2 SAAADI. The CDR3 extends over 13 amino acids. The DNA for the CDR3 is TGCGCCAGCAGGGTTACCTTGAACACAGAAGCTTCCTTT. This codes for CASRVTLNTEASF.

The chain recombines TRBV20-1 with TRBJ2-7; D possibly corresponds to TRBD2 (5 bases). V was cut by 0 bases and J by 6 bases, with 12 bases left in between. This CDR3 comprises 13 residues. The V gene's germline CDR1 is DFQATT and CDR2 SNEGSKA (reference sequence). The CDR3 nucleotides are TGCAGTGCTAGAGATCCTATAGCGAGCGAGCAGTACTTC. This sequence encodes CSARDPIASEQYF.

This clonotype was seen repeatedly, ten times or more. The chain is built from TRBV2 and TRBJ2-1; D gene ambiguous. CDR1 and CDR2 from the germline V gene are SNHLY and FYNNEI. Trimming pared 6 bases from V and 9 bases from J, leaving 12 bases between. There are 12 residues in the CDR3. CDR3 nucleotides: TGTGCCAGCAGCCCCAGCTTGCGTGAGCAGTTCTTC. Translating it yields CASSPSLREQFF.

This clonotype was found a few times. This chain joins TRBV29-1 and TRBJ1-1; D may be TRBD1 (6 bases). Germline V CDR1 and CDR2: SQVTM, ANQGSEA. Trimming left V 7 bases short and J 0 bases short, with 12 bases between. The CDR3 is made up of 13 amino acids. The CDR3 sequence: CSGSGHLNTEAFF. In nucleotides, the CDR3 is TGCAGCGGTTCGGGACACCTGAACACTGAAGCTTTCTTT.

This chain connects TRBV25-1 to TRBJ1-4; a weak D match, TRBD1 (6 bases). The germline V gene encodes CDR1 MGHDK and CDR2 SYGVNS. The CDR3 is made up of 16 amino acids. Trimming shortened V by 3 bases and J by 8 bases, and 19 bases separated the two germline ends. This chain's CDR3 is CASSDHGEGGSEKLFF. CDR3 in DNA: TGTGCCAGCAGTGATCACGGGGAAGGGGGGAGCGAAAAACTGTTTTTT.

In this sample, this clonotype turned up many times. This sequence joins TRBV6-5 and TRBJ2-2; no firm D call. Germline loops: CDR1 MNHEY, CDR2 SVGAGI. The CDR3 extends over 13 amino acids. The germline V and J ends were trimmed by 5 bases and 5 bases, with 9 bases remaining between them. The CDR3 reads CASSASSTGELFF. CDR3 in DNA: TGTGCCAGCAGTGCCTCTAGTACCGGGGAGCTGTTTTTT.

Note on this clonotype: A junction boundary mismatches the germline segment, possibly from a read error. This rearrangement joins TRBV19 to TRBJ1-6; D perhaps matches TRBD1 (5 bases). CDR3 length equals 15 residues. The V gene's germline CDR1 is LNHDA and CDR2 SQIVND (reference sequence). The CDR3 coding sequence is TGTGCCAGTAGGGCCACGGGGGTTAATAATTCACCCCCCCACTTT. Its protein is CASRATGVNNSPPHF.

The table lists this clonotype with a few counts. The J gene is TRBJ2-5, the V gene TRBV18, with D perhaps TRBD1 or TRBD2 (5 bases each). Per the germline V gene, CDR1 is KGHSH and CDR2 is LQKENI. V was clipped by 6 bases and J by 3 bases, with 14 bases between them. This CDR3 is built from 14 residues. In DNA, the CDR3 is TGTGCCAGCTCCTCATCCGGGACGAAAGAGACCCAGTACTTC. Translated: CASSSSGTKETQYF.

The gene calls are TRBV11-1 and TRBJ1-2, with TRBD1 matching over 11 bases. Germline loops: CDR1 SGHAT, CDR2 FQDESV (reference sequence). CDR3 size: 16 residues. Trimming took 2 bases from V and 4 from J; bases not matched to a gene: 6. CDR3 sequence: CASSLLAGTGGYGYTF. The CDR3 region has the DNA TGTGCCAGCAGCTTACTTGCCGGGACAGGGGGCTATGGCTACACCTTC.

This clonotype was counted at least ten times. V and J are TRBV24-1 and TRBJ2-1; 7 nucleotides agree with TRBD1. The length of the CDR3 is 15 residues. Germline V gives CDR1 KGHDR, CDR2 SFDVKD. The junction had 6 bases not matched to a gene; V was cut back by 5 bases and J by 3 bases. In DNA form, the CDR3 reads TGTGCCACCAGTGTCCCGGGACAGTTCTACAATGAGCAGTTCTTC. It encodes CATSVPGQFYNEQFF.

The genes are TRBV7-2 and TRBJ2-5, with TRBD2 identical over 8 bases. Per the germline V gene, CDR1 is SGHTA and CDR2 is FQGNSA. Trimming removed 5 bases from V and 5 bases from J; junction bases left unmatched: 10. This CDR3 comprises 15 residues. CDR3 amino acids: CASSRIGGVRETQYF. The DNA for the CDR3 is TGTGCCAGCAGCCGGATCGGGGGGGTTCGGGAGACCCAGTACTTC. Combining the CDR3 with reference TRBV7-2 and TRBJ2-5 gives the whole variable domain GAGVSQSPSNKVTEKGKDVELRCDPISGHTALYWYRQSLGQGLEFLIYFQGNSAPDKSGLPSDRFSAERTGGSVSTLTIQRTQQEDSAVYLCASSRIGGVRETQYFGPGTRLLVL.

The CDR3 DNA is TGCAGCGTTGTGCGGGTATACAGCAACACTGAAGCTTTCTTT. Its protein is CSVVRVYSNTEAFF. The chain carries TRBV29-1 and TRBJ1-1; no clear D. Trimming took 4 bases from V and 2 from J, leaving 14 bases between them. This CDR3 comprises 14 residues. Germline CDR1 is SQVTM and CDR2 is ANQGSEA.

The chain combines TRBV7-2 with TRBJ2-1, with TRBD2 identical over 11 bases. Germline V gives CDR1 SGHTA, CDR2 FQGNSA. J was trimmed by 7 bases and V by 5 bases; bases with no gene match: 7. The CDR3 spans 15 residues. CDR3 in DNA: TGTGCCAGCAGCGGCAATAGCGGGGGGGCGAATGAGCAGTTCTTC. This codes for CASSGNSGGANEQFF.